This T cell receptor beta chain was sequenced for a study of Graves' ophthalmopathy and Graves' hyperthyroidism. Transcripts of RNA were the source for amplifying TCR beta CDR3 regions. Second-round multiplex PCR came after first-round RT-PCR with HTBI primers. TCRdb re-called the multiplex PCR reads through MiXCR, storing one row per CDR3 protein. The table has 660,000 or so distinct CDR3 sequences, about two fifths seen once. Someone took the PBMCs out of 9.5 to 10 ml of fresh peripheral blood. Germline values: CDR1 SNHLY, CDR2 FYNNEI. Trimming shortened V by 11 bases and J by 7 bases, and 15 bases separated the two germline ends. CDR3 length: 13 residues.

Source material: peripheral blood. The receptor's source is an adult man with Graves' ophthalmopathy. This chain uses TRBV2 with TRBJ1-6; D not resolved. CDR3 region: CASGDATNSPLHF. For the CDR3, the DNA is TGTGCCTCTGGAGACGCGACCAATTCACCCCTCCACTTT.